A few counts support the clone carrying this TCR beta chain. Its antigen is unknown. This sample is part of a study of cytomegalovirus exposure and HLA in healthy donors. Study outcomes and limitations: CMV serostatus was the sole immune exposure information available.

A multiplex PCR was run with 60 Vbeta primers and 13 Jbeta primers. Sequencing was performed with immunoSEQ multiplex PCR; in TCRdb, only in-frame clones are kept and a portion is missing. The table shows 180,000 or so clones, with 9.5% occurring only once. The CDR3 extends over 18 amino acids. Trimming cost V 0 bases and J 7 bases; bases outside gene matches: 13. Germline V CDR1 and CDR2: SGHNT, YENEEA. This chain joins TRBV11-3 and TRBJ2-2; 8 nucleotides agree with TRBD1. The TCR originated in a young woman in good health and CMV-seropositive. Sample: PBMCs. CDR3 sequence reads: CASSLEPWSRGLSGELFF. In DNA form, the CDR3 reads TGTGCCAGCAGCTTAGAGCCCTGGAGCAGGGGGCTCAGCGGGGAGCTGTTTTTT.